Below, 20 T cell receptor beta chains from the same sample are listed, as sequenced in a study of beta chain features in type 1 diabetes. Sequencing targeted expressed TCRB transcripts, as all isolated RNA had been reverse transcribed. Profiled with immunoSEQ multiplex PCR; TCRdb holds only in-frame clones, not every one. The table shows 900,000 or so clones, with 15% to 20% occurring only once. Input material: naive CD4+ T cells from blood. Source of these receptors: a woman between 18 and 29 years old in good health.

This clone came up a few times. This chain links TRBV28 with TRBJ2-1; TRBD2 agrees at 9 bases. Trimming took 8 bases from V and 6 from J; bases not matched to a gene: 5. The germline CDR1 and CDR2 sequences are MDHEN and SYDVKM. This CDR3 is built from 13 residues. This CDR3 reads CASGGGASNEQFF. Here the CDR3 DNA reads TGTGCCAGCGGCGGGGGGGCCAGCAATGAGCAGTTCTTC.

This chain connects TRBV25-1 to TRBJ2-7, with 7 positions matching TRBD2. V shed 4 bases and J 2 bases; nucleotides not matched to a gene: 11. The germline V gene encodes CDR1 MGHDK and CDR2 SYGVNS. The CDR3 runs to 16 residues. DNA of the CDR3: TGTGCCAGCAGTGGGAGGGGCGGGAGTGGCCCCTACGAGCAGTACTTC. This encodes CASSGRGGSGPYEQYF.

This clone was detected a few times. This chain joins TRBV10-3 and TRBJ2-7; 7 positions agree with TRBD1. Per the germline V gene, CDR1 is ENHRY and CDR2 is SYGVKD. This CDR3 spans 13 amino acids. The ends lost 6 bases at V and 1 base at J; junction bases unmatched: 3. The CDR3 DNA reads TGTGCCATCAGGGAGACAGGGTCCTACGAGCAGTACTTC. This gives the protein CAIRETGSYEQYF.

V and J are TRBV5-4 and TRBJ2-2; possible D gene TRBD1, 6 bases. The CDR3 length is 16 residues. Germline CDR1 is SGHNT and CDR2 is YYREEE (reference sequence). V shed 4 bases and J shed 0 bases, with 13 bases lying between them. This CDR3 is CASSPGGTTNTGELFF. The CDR3 DNA reads as TGTGCCAGCAGCCCTGGGGGCACGACGAACACCGGGGAGCTGTTTTTT.

This chain links TRBV6-6 with TRBJ2-5, with D possibly matching TRBD2 (6 bases). This CDR3 has 13 residues. The V and J ends lost 4 bases and 0 bases respectively, with 6 bases between them. CDR1 is MNHNY and CDR2 is SVGAGI in the germline V gene (reference sequence). CDR3 region: CASSLADQETQYF. The CDR3 DNA follows: TGTGCCAGCAGTTTAGCGGACCAAGAGACCCAGTACTTC.

The chain links TRBV18 to TRBJ1-5; no clear D gene. Trimming removed 8 bases from V and 5 bases from J, with 19 bases in between. CDR3 size: 15 residues. The germline V gene encodes CDR1 KGHSH and CDR2 LQKENI. CDR3 amino acids: CASNLNGALDQPQHF. CDR3 DNA: TGTGCCAGCAACTTAAATGGTGCGTTGGATCAGCCCCAGCATTTT. The full variable domain, with the rest looked up from reference TRBV18 and TRBJ1-5, is NAGVMQNPRHLVRRRGQEARLRCSPMKGHSHVYWYRQLPEEGLKFMVYLQKENIIDESGMPKERFSAEFPKEGPSILRIQQVVRGDSAAYFCASNLNGALDQPQHFGDGTRLSIL.

The genes are TRBV10-3 and TRBJ2-5; 9 bases are shared with TRBD1. Germline CDR1 ENHRY, CDR2 SYGVKD. V lost 2 bases to trimming and J lost 5 bases; unmatched junction nucleotides: 6. There are 15 residues in the CDR3. CDR3 DNA: TGTGCCATCAGTGAGCGGGCAGGGACAGGGGAGACCCAGTACTTC. This sequence encodes CAISERAGTGETQYF.

This clone was detected only a few times. CDR3 sequence reads: CAISGSSYNEQFF. The CDR3 DNA reads TGTGCCATCAGCGGTAGCTCCTACAATGAGCAGTTCTTC. J is TRBJ2-1 and V is TRBV6-6; possibly TRBD2 for D (5 bases). CDR3 length: 13 amino acids. V was shortened by 10 bases and J by 0 bases, with 10 bases between the two germline ends. The V gene's germline CDR1 is MNHNY and CDR2 SVGAGI (reference sequence).

This clone has a handful of counts. The V and J genes are TRBV11-2 and TRBJ2-7, with a weak D call TRBD1 (6 bases). Germline V gives CDR1 SGHAT, CDR2 FQNNGV. Trimming removed 1 base from V and 2 bases from J, with 12 bases in between. The CDR3 loop spans 15 amino acids. CDR3 bases: TGTGCCAGCAGCTTAGTTACCAGGGGCCCCTACGAGCAGTACTTC. It codes for CASSLVTRGPYEQYF.

The chain recombines TRBV7-2 with TRBJ1-4; D gene ambiguous. CDR3 length equals 17 residues. The V gene's germline CDR1 is SGHTA and CDR2 FQGNSA. V lost 2 bases, J lost 10 bases, and 23 bases lay in between. DNA for the CDR3: TGTGCCAGCAGCTTATACCCCACAGACACCCTGGGAGGAAAACTGTTTTTT. The encoded protein is CASSLYPTDTLGGKLFF.

The rearrangement joins TRBV2 to TRBJ2-7; D unclear. This CDR3 contains 13 residues. The germline V gene encodes CDR1 SNHLY and CDR2 FYNNEI. V was cut by 8 bases and J by 3 bases, with 14 bases left in between. This CDR3 is CASADPNSYEQYF. DNA for the CDR3: TGTGCCAGCGCAGACCCTAACAGCTACGAGCAGTACTTC.

This clone has more than one count but fewer than ten. The chain uses TRBV10-1 and TRBJ2-2, with TRBD1 as a possible D gene (6 bases). The CDR3 contains 13 residues. V lost 6 bases, J lost 5 bases, and 10 bases lay in between. Germline assignment: CDR1 WNHNN and CDR2 SYGVQD (reference sequence). Written as DNA, the CDR3 is TGCGCCAGCAGACTTGGACAGACCGGGGAGCTGTTTTTT. Amino acid sequence: CASRLGQTGELFF.

The genes are TRBV6-5 and TRBJ2-2; D may be TRBD2 (6 bases). The CDR3 runs 13 residues. CDR1 and CDR2 from the germline V gene are MNHEY and SVGAGI. Trimming pared 6 bases from V and 4 bases from J, leaving 9 bases between. CDR3 DNA sequence: TGTGCCAGCAGCCGGCGGGGCACCGGGGAGCTGTTTTTT. Translated: CASSRRGTGELFF.

This clone turned up a few times. The chain has TRBV9 and TRBJ1-2; no definite D call. The length of the CDR3 is 12 residues. CDR1 and CDR2 from the germline V gene are SGDLS and YYNGEE. Deletions cut 0 bases from V and 8 bases from J, with 8 bases between. CDR3 amino acids: CASSVGPSGYTF. In DNA form, the CDR3 reads TGTGCCAGCAGCGTAGGGCCGTCCGGCTACACCTTC.

The chain combines TRBV5-6 with TRBJ2-7, with unresolved D. The germline V gene has CDR1 SGHDT and CDR2 YYEEEE. V was cut by 2 bases and J by 2 bases, with 11 bases left in between. The CDR3 length is 14 residues. CDR3 protein: CASSFPGTPYEQYF. The CDR3, as DNA: TGTGCCAGCAGCTTTCCAGGAACCCCCTACGAGCAGTACTTC.

This clone was detected a few times. This sequence joins TRBV7-8 and TRBJ2-2, with 9 bases that match TRBD1. Germline CDR1 SGHVS, CDR2 FQNEAQ. Losses at the gene ends were 0 bases for V and 7 bases for J; bases not matched to a gene: 6. This CDR3 comprises 16 residues. The CDR3 loop reads CASSLARDRDIGELFF. CDR3 nucleotides: TGTGCCAGCAGCTTAGCGCGGGACAGGGACATCGGGGAGCTGTTTTTT. Supplemented by reference TRBV7-8 and TRBJ2-2, the full variable domain reads GAGVSQSPRYKVAKRGQDVALRCDPISGHVSLFWYQQALGQGPEFLTYFQNEAQLDKSGLPSDRFFAERPEGSVSTLKIQRTQQEDSAVYLCASSLARDRDIGELFFGEGSRLTVL.

CDR3 DNA sequence: TGTGCCAGCAGCTTAGGACAGGGGTTCATCTACGAGCAGTACTTC. Its protein is CASSLGQGFIYEQYF. The genes are TRBV7-2 and TRBJ2-7; TRBD1 matches at 8 bases. Germline V gene sequence: CDR1 SGHTA, CDR2 FQGNSA. J lost 3 bases, V lost 1 base, and 5 bases had no gene match. This CDR3 region has 15 residues.

The J gene is TRBJ1-1, the V gene TRBV6-1; 7 bases match TRBD1. This CDR3 is 14 amino acids long. Losses at the gene ends were 9 bases for V and 8 bases for J; bases not matched to a gene: 15. CDR1 is MNHNS, CDR2 SASEGT, per germline. CDR3 in DNA: TGTGCCAGTCAATACAGGGGAAACTTGGGAGAAGCTTTCTTT. This encodes CASQYRGNLGEAFF.

In its sample, this clone was seen a few times. The chain combines TRBV5-4 with TRBJ1-2, with 7 bases identical to TRBD1. The CDR3 loop spans 12 amino acids. Trimming at V came to 4 bases and at J to 7 bases, leaving 4 bases not matched to a gene. CDR1 is SGHNT and CDR2 is YYREEE in the germline V gene (reference sequence). In nucleotides, the CDR3 is TGTGCCAGCAGCAACGACAGGGTTGGCTACACCTTC. Its translation: CASSNDRVGYTF.

This sequence joins TRBV29-1 and TRBJ1-2, with TRBD1 matching 12 bases. V trimming: 4 bases; J trimming: 7 bases; junction bases outside the gene matches: 10. Germline V gene lookup returns CDR1 SQVTM and CDR2 ANQGSEA. This CDR3 comprises 15 residues. The CDR3 DNA follows: TGCAGCGTTGTCTCCTCGGGACAGGGGGCACGTGGCTACACCTTC. Its protein is CSVVSSGQGARGYTF. The variable domain in full, with the rest retrieved from reference TRBV29-1 and TRBJ1-2, is SAVISQKPSRDICQRGTSLTIQCQVDSQVTMMFWYRQQPGQSLTLIATANQGSEATYESGFVIDKFPISRPNLTFSTLTVSNMSPEDSSIYLCSVVSSGQGARGYTFGSGTRLTVV.